Below are 27 T cell receptor beta chains sequenced from a single sample in a study of shared clonotypes between healthy human individuals. Terminally differentiated effector memory CD45RA+ cells were left out of the naive CD8 fraction, which was CD45RO-negative and positively selected for CCR7. The assay was immunoSEQ multiplex PCR, and TCRdb's table has in-frame clones only and misses some. The sample lists a few million clones; about 93% were seen once. Sequencing input: naive CD8+ T cells from PBMCs. All receptors come from a man between 18 and 35 years old in good health. Some clones in this sample may be carry-over from other donors' samples.

The chain uses TRBV27 and TRBJ2-7; unclear D gene. The V gene lost 8 bases and the J gene lost 0 bases, with 20 bases spanning the gap. The V gene's germline CDR1 is MNHEY and CDR2 SMNVEV (reference sequence). The CDR3 loop spans 16 amino acids. The DNA for the CDR3 is TGTGCCAGCGGGAAAGTAGGATTGATGGGCTCCTACGAGCAGTACTTC. Its translation is CASGKVGLMGSYEQYF.

About this clone: Other DNA sequences in this sample translate to the same CDR3. This chain links TRBV7-9 with TRBJ2-1, with no clear D. V shed 1 base and J shed 3 bases, with 4 bases lying between them. The CDR3 is 13 amino acids. Germline V gives CDR1 SEHNR, CDR2 FQNEAQ (reference sequence). CDR3 coding DNA: TGTGCCAGCAGCTTAGAGAACTACAATGAGCAGTTCTTC. It is translated as CASSLENYNEQFF.

This sequence joins TRBV5-4 and TRBJ2-3; possibly TRBD1 or TRBD2 for D (5 bases each). CDR1 is SGHNT, CDR2 YYREEE, per germline (reference sequence). V dropped 0 bases and J dropped 1 base, with 15 bases sitting between them. This CDR3 comprises 17 residues. CDR3: CASSLAVGTKGTDTQYF. For the CDR3, the DNA is TGTGCCAGCAGCTTGGCCGTAGGGACCAAGGGCACAGATACGCAGTATTTT. The complete variable domain, with remaining parts taken from reference TRBV5-4 and TRBJ2-3, reads ETGVTQSPTHLIKTRGQQVTLRCSSQSGHNTVSWYQQALGQGPQFIFQYYREEENGRGNFPPRFSGLQFPNYSSELNVNALELDDSALYLCASSLAVGTKGTDTQYFGPGTRLTVL.

The V gene is TRBV5-1, the J gene TRBJ2-7; 7 bases are a match to TRBD2. The CDR3 extends over 16 amino acids. V was pared by 4 bases and J by 2 bases, with 12 bases of the junction left unmatched. CDR1 and CDR2 (germline): SGHRS, YFSETQ. CDR3 loop: CASSPGRGTETYEQYF. For the CDR3, the DNA is TGCGCCAGCAGCCCGGGGCGGGGGACCGAGACCTACGAGCAGTACTTC. Full variable domain (rest looked up from reference TRBV5-1 and TRBJ2-7): KAGVTQTPRYLIKTRGQQVTLSCSPISGHRSVSWYQQTPGQGLQFLFEYFSETQRNKGNFPGRFSGRQFSNSRSEMNVSTLELGDSALYLCASSPGRGTETYEQYFGPGTRLTVT.

The gene calls are TRBV2 and TRBJ2-1, with D perhaps given as TRBD1 or TRBD2 (5 bases each). The germline V and J ends were trimmed by 9 bases and 6 bases, with 30 bases remaining between them. The CDR3 runs to 18 residues. Germline CDR1 is SNHLY and CDR2 is FYNNEI. CDR3 nucleotide sequence: TGTGCCAGAAAGCCTGGACTCAGGGCGGAATCCCTGGGCAATGAGCAGTTCTTC. This sequence encodes CARKPGLRAESLGNEQFF. The variable domain in full, with the rest retrieved from reference TRBV2 and TRBJ2-1, is EPEVTQTPSHQVTQMGQEVILRCVPISNHLYFYWYRQILGQKVEFLVSFYNNEISEKSEIFDDQFSVERPDGSNFTLKIRSTKLEDSAMYFCARKPGLRAESLGNEQFFGPGTRLTVL.

This CDR3 is CASSPTGAINTEAFF. The CDR3 DNA is TGTGCCAGCAGCCCAACAGGGGCAATCAACACTGAAGCTTTCTTT. This chain connects TRBV9 to TRBJ1-1; 7 bases line up with TRBD1. The CDR3 has 15 amino acids. Germline assignment: CDR1 SGDLS and CDR2 YYNGEE. The junction had 8 bases not matched to a gene; V was cut back by 4 bases and J by 2 bases.

This clone was counted between two and nine times. The CDR3 is CSVGGGGNTEAFF. The CDR3 bases are TGCAGCGTTGGAGGGGGAGGAAACACTGAAGCTTTCTTT. The chain joins TRBV29-1 to TRBJ1-1; possibly TRBD1 for D (6 bases). Per the germline V gene, CDR1 is SQVTM and CDR2 is ANQGSEA. V gave up 4 bases and J gave up 2 bases, with 11 bases separating them. The CDR3 is 13 residues long.

The chain links TRBV7-9 to TRBJ2-7; TRBD2 matches 16 bases. The ends lost 4 bases at V and 5 bases at J; junction bases unmatched: 11. Looked up from germline, CDR1 is SEHNR and CDR2 is FQNEAQ (reference sequence). The CDR3 runs 18 residues. The CDR3 DNA sequence: TGTGCCAGCAGCTCAACGCCGGGACTAGCGGGAGGGTGGAACGAGCAGTACTTC. Amino acid sequence: CASSSTPGLAGGWNEQYF. Full variable domain (missing parts from reference TRBV7-9 and TRBJ2-7): DTGVSQNPRHKITKRGQNVTFRCDPISEHNRLYWYRQTLGQGPEFLTYFQNEAQLEKSRLLSDRFSAERPKGSFSTLEIQRTEQGDSAMYLCASSSTPGLAGGWNEQYFGPGTRLTVT.

The chain carries TRBV7-8 and TRBJ2-7; 8 positions match TRBD1. The J segment lost 2 bases and the V segment lost 5 bases, leaving 8 bases of the junction unmatched. Germline V gene data show CDR1 as SGHVS and CDR2 as FQNEAQ. This CDR3 is 15 amino acids long. CDR3 in DNA: TGTGCCAGCAGCCCCAGGACAGGGAGGACCTACGAGCAGTACTTC. Protein: CASSPRTGRTYEQYF.

The gene calls are TRBV7-8 and TRBJ2-2; D ambiguous. Germline loops: CDR1 SGHVS, CDR2 FQNEAQ. The CDR3 consists of 15 residues. Trimming pared 2 bases from V and 9 bases from J, leaving 16 bases between. CDR3 amino acids: CASSLRQMAGRELFF. CDR3 bases: TGTGCCAGCAGCTTACGGCAAATGGCTGGGCGGGAGCTGTTTTTT. Supplemented by reference TRBV7-8 and TRBJ2-2, the full variable domain reads GAGVSQSPRYKVAKRGQDVALRCDPISGHVSLFWYQQALGQGPEFLTYFQNEAQLDKSGLPSDRFFAERPEGSVSTLKIQRTQQEDSAVYLCASSLRQMAGRELFFGEGSRLTVL.

The chain uses TRBV5-1 and TRBJ2-7; D unresolved. CDR1 is SGHRS and CDR2 is YFSETQ in the germline V gene. V dropped 3 bases and J dropped 1 base, with 11 bases sitting between them. The CDR3 has 14 amino acids. Here the CDR3 reads CASSWNHPSYEQYF. Here the CDR3 DNA reads TGCGCCAGCAGCTGGAATCACCCTTCCTACGAGCAGTACTTC. The whole variable domain, remainder taken from reference TRBV5-1 and TRBJ2-7, is KAGVTQTPRYLIKTRGQQVTLSCSPISGHRSVSWYQQTPGQGLQFLFEYFSETQRNKGNFPGRFSGRQFSNSRSEMNVSTLELGDSALYLCASSWNHPSYEQYFGPGTRLTVT.

This rearrangement joins TRBV7-9 to TRBJ2-3; the D is unclear. Trimming shortened V by 2 bases and J by 4 bases, and 7 bases separated the two germline ends. CDR3 length equals 13 residues. Germline-derived CDR1 and CDR2 are SEHNR and FQNEAQ (reference sequence). The DNA of the CDR3 is TGTGCCAGCAGCTTATTTATGGCAGATACGCAGTATTTT. As protein: CASSLFMADTQYF.

The rearrangement uses TRBV28 and TRBJ2-7; 8 bases are a match to TRBD2. V lost 3 bases and J lost 3; bases outside the gene matches: 10. This CDR3 contains 16 residues. Germline lookup yields CDR1 MDHEN and CDR2 SYDVKM. CDR3 in DNA: TGTGCCAGCAGTTTTTCCCTCCCTACTAGCGGCTACGAGCAGTACTTC. Its protein product is CASSFSLPTSGYEQYF.

V usage is TRBV27 and J usage is TRBJ2-1; TRBD2 agrees at 8 bases. This CDR3 contains 15 residues. With 5 bases clipped from V and 3 bases from J, the junction kept 6 bases outside the gene matches. Per germline, CDR1 MNHEY and CDR2 SMNVEV (reference sequence). The CDR3 region has the DNA TGTGCCAGCAGTACCGGGACTAGGGGCTACAATGAGCAGTTCTTC. As protein: CASSTGTRGYNEQFF.

The chain joins TRBV4-1 to TRBJ2-7, with D possibly matching TRBD2 (6 bases). Trimming cost V 4 bases and J 0 bases, with 16 bases left between them. The CDR3 loop spans 16 amino acids. From germline, CDR1 is MGHRA and CDR2 YSYEKL. The DNA for the CDR3 is TGCGCCAGCAGCCGCACCGGGACTCTTACCTCCTACGAGCAGTACTTC. It yields the protein CASSRTGTLTSYEQYF.

V usage is TRBV7-3 and J usage is TRBJ2-2; the match to TRBD2 covers 9 bases. V dropped 0 bases and J dropped 5; count of bases not matched to a gene: 4. The CDR3 is 16 residues long. CDR1 is SGHTA and CDR2 is FQGTGA in the germline V gene. The DNA for the CDR3 is TGTGCCAGCAGCTTAACGGCGGGAGGGTGGACCGGGGAGCTGTTTTTT. Residues: CASSLTAGGWTGELFF.

V usage is TRBV5-1 and J usage is TRBJ2-7; D gene ambiguous. Trimming took 3 bases from V and 0 from J, leaving 10 bases between them. Germline V lookup: CDR1 SGHRS, CDR2 YFSETQ. The CDR3 is 14 amino acids. The CDR3 sequence: CASSWMSGSYEQYF. The CDR3 DNA reads as TGCGCCAGCAGCTGGATGTCTGGCTCCTACGAGCAGTACTTC.

The table lists this clone with a few counts. Other DNA variants within this sample encode the same CDR3. This chain's CDR3 is CASSDRATEAFF. In nucleotides, the CDR3 is TGTGCCAGCAGCGACAGGGCTACTGAAGCTTTCTTT. The chain is built from TRBV7-9 and TRBJ1-1; 7 bases align to TRBD1. CDR1 is SEHNR and CDR2 is FQNEAQ in the germline V gene (reference sequence). This CDR3 has 12 residues. Germline trimming cut 5 bases from V and 5 bases from J; bases unmatched to any gene: 2.

V and J are TRBV9 and TRBJ2-3; D gene unclear. Trimming took 6 bases from V and 1 from J, leaving 6 bases between them. Germline CDR1 reads SGDLS; CDR2 reads YYNGEE. The length of the CDR3 is 12 residues. CDR3 residues: CASMGGTDTQYF. CDR3 nucleotides: TGTGCCAGCATGGGTGGCACAGATACGCAGTATTTT.

The chain joins TRBV7-9 to TRBJ2-7, with a weak D call TRBD1 (6 bases). Germline V lookup: CDR1 SEHNR, CDR2 FQNEAQ (reference sequence). The CDR3 extends over 15 amino acids. Trimming left V 1 base short and J 6 bases short, with 16 bases between. CDR3 residues: CASSLVGGPYGEQYF. CDR3 nucleotides: TGTGCCAGCAGCTTAGTAGGGGGTCCTTATGGCGAGCAGTACTTC.

The chain employs TRBV4-1 and TRBJ1-1; 7 bases line up with TRBD1. The V gene end was trimmed by 0 bases and the J gene end by 0 bases; junction bases not matched to a gene: 10. The CDR3 totals 18 residues. CDR1 is MGHRA and CDR2 is YSYEKL in the germline V gene. CDR3 in DNA: TGCGCCAGCAGCCAAGATTCGGGCAGGGGGGGCATGAACACTGAAGCTTTCTTT. This codes for CASSQDSGRGGMNTEAFF.

This chain joins TRBV27 and TRBJ1-2; D may be TRBD1 (6 bases). Looked up from germline, CDR1 is MNHEY and CDR2 is SMNVEV (reference sequence). V was shortened by 7 bases and J by 6 bases, with 18 bases between the two germline ends. The CDR3 extends over 14 amino acids. The CDR3 is CASTPDSRLHGYTF. The DNA of the CDR3 is TGTGCCAGCACCCCGGACAGTAGGCTTCATGGCTACACCTTC.

The sample holds one count of this clone. The chain recombines TRBV5-1 with TRBJ2-1, with D perhaps matching TRBD2 (6 bases). The germline V gene encodes CDR1 SGHRS and CDR2 YFSETQ. The CDR3 covers 16 residues. Trimming pared 3 bases from V and 2 bases from J, leaving 15 bases between. The CDR3 nucleotides read TGCGCCAGCAGCTCCCCCGCGCTAGCGCCCTACAATGAGCAGTTCTTC. It yields the protein CASSSPALAPYNEQFF.

The genes are TRBV5-1 and TRBJ2-1, with TRBD1 identical over 7 bases. V shed 9 bases, J shed 0 bases, and the junction held 9 bases outside the gene matches. The CDR3 has 15 amino acids. Germline assignment: CDR1 SGHRS and CDR2 YFSETQ. CDR3 bases: TGCGCCACCTCCGACCGGGACAGCTCCTACAATGAGCAGTTCTTC. Its translation is CATSDRDSSYNEQFF.

A note on this clone: The same CDR3 is also encoded by other DNA sequences in this sample. The rearrangement joins TRBV9 to TRBJ2-7; D is perhaps TRBD1 (7 bases). This CDR3 comprises 14 residues. The germline V gene has CDR1 SGDLS and CDR2 YYNGEE. With 2 bases removed from V and 2 bases from J, the gap between germline ends came to 11 bases. CDR3 loop: CASSVAGGTYEQYF. CDR3 in DNA: TGTGCCAGCAGCGTTGCAGGGGGGACCTACGAGCAGTACTTC.

The chain combines TRBV28 with TRBJ2-1; tentative D call: TRBD2 (6 bases). The germline V and J ends were trimmed by 5 bases and 4 bases, with 15 bases remaining between them. Germline values: CDR1 MDHEN, CDR2 SYDVKM. The CDR3 covers 15 residues. CDR3 DNA sequence: TGTGCCAGCAGTCCTCGACTAGGGGTTTACAATGAGCAGTTCTTC. Its protein product is CASSPRLGVYNEQFF.

This rearrangement joins TRBV28 to TRBJ1-2; possible D gene TRBD1, 6 bases. Trimming cost V 2 bases and J 7 bases, with 11 bases left between them. This CDR3 has 13 residues. Germline values: CDR1 MDHEN, CDR2 SYDVKM. In nucleotides, the CDR3 is TGTGCCAGCAGTTTAACGGCAGGGGCTGGCTACACCTTC. It encodes CASSLTAGAGYTF.